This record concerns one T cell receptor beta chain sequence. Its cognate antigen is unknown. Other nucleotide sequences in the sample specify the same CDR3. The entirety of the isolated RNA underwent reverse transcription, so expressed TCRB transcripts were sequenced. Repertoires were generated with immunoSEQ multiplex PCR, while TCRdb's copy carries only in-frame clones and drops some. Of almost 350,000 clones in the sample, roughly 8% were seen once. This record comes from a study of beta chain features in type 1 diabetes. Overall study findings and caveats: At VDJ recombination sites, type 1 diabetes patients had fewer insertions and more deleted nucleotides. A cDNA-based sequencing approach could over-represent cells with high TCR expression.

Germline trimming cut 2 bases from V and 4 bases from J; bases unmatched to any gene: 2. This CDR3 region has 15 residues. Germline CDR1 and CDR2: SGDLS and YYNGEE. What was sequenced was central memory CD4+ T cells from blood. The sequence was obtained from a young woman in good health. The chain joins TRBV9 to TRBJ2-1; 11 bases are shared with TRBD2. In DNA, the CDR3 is TGTGCCAGCAGCGTTACTAGCGGGAGATACAATGAGCAGTTCTTC. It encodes CASSVTSGRYNEQFF.